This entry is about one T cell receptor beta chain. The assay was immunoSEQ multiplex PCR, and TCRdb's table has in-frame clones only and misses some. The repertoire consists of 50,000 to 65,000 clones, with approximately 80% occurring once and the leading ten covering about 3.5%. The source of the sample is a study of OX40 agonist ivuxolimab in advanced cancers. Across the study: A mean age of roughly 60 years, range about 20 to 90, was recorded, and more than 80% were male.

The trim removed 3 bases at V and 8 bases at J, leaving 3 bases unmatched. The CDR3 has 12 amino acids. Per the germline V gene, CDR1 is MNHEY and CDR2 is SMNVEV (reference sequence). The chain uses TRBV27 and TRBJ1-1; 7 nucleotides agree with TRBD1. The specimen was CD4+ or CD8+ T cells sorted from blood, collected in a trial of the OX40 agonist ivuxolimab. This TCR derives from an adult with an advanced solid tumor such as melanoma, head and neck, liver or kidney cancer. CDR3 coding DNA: TGTGCCAGCAGTTTTTTACAGGGGGAAGCTTTCTTT. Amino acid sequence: CASSFLQGEAFF.